This T cell receptor (beta chain) appears in the sequencing data of a study of blood T cell repertoires in COVID-19. Study summary: There were acute and convalescent COVID-19 samples, and they came from the United States, Italy and Spain.

Recruitment covered over 20 US areas and drew participants whose ages spanned about 18 to 90 years. Study processing details: How many nucleated cells were present was estimated from reference gene primer amplification. Sequencing was performed with immunoSEQ multiplex PCR; in TCRdb, only in-frame clones are kept and a portion is missing. The DNA was the basis for D and trimming; V, J and clone size are from that table. The sample lists a few hundred thousand clones, 80% to 90% occurring once. The germline gives CDR1 SGHDN, CDR2 FVKESK. CDR3 length equals 13 residues. The V gene lost 4 bases and the J gene lost 5 bases, with 11 bases spanning the gap.

Sequencing was carried out using PBMCs or T cells enriched from blood (not recorded which). This sequence was found in a woman aged 35 to 49 with acute COVID-19. The chain recombines TRBV14 with TRBJ1-1, with a possible D match to TRBD1 (6 bases). CDR3 region: CASSRPGDTEAFF. The DNA for the CDR3 is TGTGCCAGCAGCCGGCCAGGGGATACTGAAGCTTTCTTT.